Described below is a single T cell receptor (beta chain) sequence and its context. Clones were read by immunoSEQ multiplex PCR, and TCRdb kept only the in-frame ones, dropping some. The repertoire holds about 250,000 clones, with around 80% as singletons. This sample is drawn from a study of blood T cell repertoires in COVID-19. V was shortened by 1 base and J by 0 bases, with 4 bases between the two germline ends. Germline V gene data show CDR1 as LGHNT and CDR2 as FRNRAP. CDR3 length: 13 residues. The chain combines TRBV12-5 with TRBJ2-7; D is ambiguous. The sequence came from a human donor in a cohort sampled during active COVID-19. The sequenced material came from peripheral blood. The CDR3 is CASGLDISYEQYF. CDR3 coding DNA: TGTGCTAGTGGTTTGGACATCTCCTACGAGCAGTACTTC.